This is a list of T cell receptor beta chains from one sample in a study of cytotoxic CD8 clonotypes in ibrutinib-treated CLL. Some clones are missing from TCRdb's copy, which holds only in-frame ones; the method was immunoSEQ multiplex PCR. The table records about 140,000 clones, 91% of them present only once. Sequenced here: PBMCs, sampled after 12 months of ibrutinib treatment. These receptors were collected from a human donor with chronic lymphocytic leukemia. CDR3s include the opening cysteine and the closing phenylalanine or tryptophan. Each record gives: J gene, D gene, V gene, clone size, CDR3 DNA, CDR3 protein. D genes are given only for firm matches. Rows may omit the clone size; those that give it use once, few, many or a size class.

j_call: TRBJ1-5
d_call: TRBD1
v_call: TRBV19
clone_size: NA
cdr3_nt: TGTGCCAGTAGTATAACGAGGACAGGGGGGGATCAGCCCCAGCATTTT
cdr3_aa: CASSITRTGGDQPQHF

j_call: TRBJ1-5
d_call: NA
v_call: TRBV28
clone_size: once
cdr3_nt: TGTGCCAGCAGTTCAGGGGAGCCCCAGCATTTT
cdr3_aa: CASSSGEPQHF

j_call: TRBJ1-2
d_call: NA
v_call: TRBV18
clone_size: NA
cdr3_nt: TGTGCCAGCTCACTTGACGGGGGCCTGAACTATGGCTACACCTTC
cdr3_aa: CASSLDGGLNYGYTF

j_call: TRBJ1-1
d_call: TRBD1
v_call: TRBV27
clone_size: NA
cdr3_nt: TGTGCCAGCAGTTTAGCACAGGGGACTGAAGCTTTCTTT
cdr3_aa: CASSLAQGTEAFF

j_call: TRBJ1-1
d_call: NA
v_call: TRBV18
clone_size: NA
cdr3_nt: TGTGCCAGCTCACCAGTGGACGGGGGTGATTCTTTCTTT
cdr3_aa: CASSPVDGGDSFF

j_call: TRBJ2-1
d_call: TRBD2
v_call: TRBV29-1
clone_size: NA
cdr3_nt: TGCAGCGTTGAAGTCGGACTAGCGGGAGTAGGTATTAAAGATGAGCAGTTCTTC
cdr3_aa: CSVEVGLAGVGIKDEQFF

j_call: TRBJ2-2
d_call: NA
v_call: TRBV19
clone_size: few
cdr3_nt: TGTGCCAGTAGTATTTCGGCGTCGAACACCGGGGAGCTGTTTTTT
cdr3_aa: CASSISASNTGELFF

j_call: TRBJ2-4
d_call: NA
v_call: TRBV27
clone_size: NA
cdr3_nt: TGTGCCAGCAGGAGAATGGACCTTCAGAACATTCAGTACTTC
cdr3_aa: CASRRMDLQNIQYF

j_call: TRBJ1-5
d_call: TRBD1
v_call: TRBV7-2
clone_size: NA
cdr3_nt: TGTGCCAGCTCAGGGACAGGGGTTCAGAATCAGCCCCAGCATTTT
cdr3_aa: CASSGTGVQNQPQHF

j_call: TRBJ1-1
d_call: NA
v_call: TRBV28
clone_size: NA
cdr3_nt: TGTGCCAGCAGTTTAACGGCACCCACTGAAGCTTTCTTT
cdr3_aa: CASSLTAPTEAFF

j_call: TRBJ1-2
d_call: NA
v_call: TRBV28
clone_size: NA
cdr3_nt: TGTGCCAGCAATGGTCCTAACTATGGCTACACCTTC
cdr3_aa: CASNGPNYGYTF

j_call: TRBJ2-7
d_call: NA
v_call: TRBV29-1
clone_size: NA
cdr3_nt: TGCAGCGGCGTGGGGAGTCCCACCTACGAGCAGTACTTC
cdr3_aa: CSGVGSPTYEQYF

j_call: TRBJ1-2
d_call: NA
v_call: TRBV7-2
clone_size: NA
cdr3_nt: TGTGCCAGCAGCCGCCGGGCGGAACAAGCTAACTATGGCTACACCTTC
cdr3_aa: CASSRRAEQANYGYTF

j_call: TRBJ2-6
d_call: NA
v_call: TRBV28
clone_size: NA
cdr3_nt: TGTGCCAGCAGTTTTATCACAGGGGTCGCGGGATCTGGGGCCAACGTCCTGACTTTC
cdr3_aa: CASSFITGVAGSGANVLTF

j_call: TRBJ2-3
d_call: TRBD2
v_call: TRBV25-1
clone_size: once
cdr3_nt: TGTGCCAGCAGTAACGGGGGGGAAGATACGCAGTATTTT
cdr3_aa: CASSNGGEDTQYF

j_call: TRBJ2-2
d_call: NA
v_call: TRBV9
clone_size: NA
cdr3_nt: TGTGCCAGCAGCCCAGCCCAGACCGGGGAGCTGTTTTTT
cdr3_aa: CASSPAQTGELFF

j_call: TRBJ1-1
d_call: NA
v_call: TRBV5-1
clone_size: NA
cdr3_nt: TGCGCCAGCAGCTTGGCTGGCAGGGACACTGAAGCTTTCTTT
cdr3_aa: CASSLAGRDTEAFF

j_call: TRBJ2-7
d_call: NA
v_call: TRBV10-3
clone_size: NA
cdr3_nt: TGTGCCATCAGAAGGGACGGAACCTTGAGCGGGCAGTACTTC
cdr3_aa: CAIRRDGTLSGQYF

j_call: TRBJ1-3
d_call: NA
v_call: TRBV30
clone_size: NA
cdr3_nt: TGTGCCTGGAAGGGGTTGGGAAACACCATATATTTT
cdr3_aa: CAWKGLGNTIYF

j_call: TRBJ1-5
d_call: TRBD1
v_call: TRBV5-8
clone_size: once
cdr3_nt: TGTGCCAGCAGCCTGCTTTTGCGGACAGGGGGCTCGGGTCAGCCCCAGCATTTT
cdr3_aa: CASSLLLRTGGSGQPQHF

j_call: TRBJ2-3
d_call: TRBD2
v_call: TRBV14
clone_size: NA
cdr3_nt: TGTGCCAGCAGCCAAATAGGGACTAGCGGGAGGAGCACAGATACGCAGTATTTT
cdr3_aa: CASSQIGTSGRSTDTQYF

j_call: TRBJ2-2
d_call: NA
v_call: TRBV29-1
clone_size: NA
cdr3_nt: TGCAGCGTTGTGCGAAGAGACCCAGGGGACGAGAACACCGGGGAGCTGTTTTTT
cdr3_aa: CSVVRRDPGDENTGELFF

j_call: TRBJ2-1
d_call: TRBD2
v_call: TRBV2
clone_size: few
cdr3_nt: TGTGCCAGCAGTGAGTTTAGGGGACTAGAGACCGGTGAGCAGTTCTTC
cdr3_aa: CASSEFRGLETGEQFF

j_call: TRBJ2-7
d_call: NA
v_call: TRBV2
clone_size: NA
cdr3_nt: TGTGCCAGCACGGGACACATCTCCTACGAGCAGTACTTC
cdr3_aa: CASTGHISYEQYF

j_call: TRBJ2-7
d_call: NA
v_call: TRBV25-1
clone_size: NA
cdr3_nt: TGTGCCAGCAGTGATCACAGGGACCCCTACGAGCAGTACTTC
cdr3_aa: CASSDHRDPYEQYF

j_call: TRBJ1-2
d_call: NA
v_call: TRBV14
clone_size: NA
cdr3_nt: TGTGCCAGCAGCCAGGGGAACTCCAATGGCTACACCTTC
cdr3_aa: CASSQGNSNGYTF